The 9 T cell receptor beta chains presented below share a single source sample, sequenced in a study of blood T cell repertoires in COVID-19. Sequenced by immunoSEQ multiplex PCR; TCRdb stores in-frame clones only, minus some. The sample yields approximately 270,000 clones, roughly 88% seen once. Sequencing was done on a sample of peripheral blood. The receptor set was obtained from a woman in her seventies with acute or convalescent COVID-19.

The chain uses TRBV27 and TRBJ1-2, with a possible D match to TRBD1 (6 bases). The CDR3 is 16 residues long. CDR1 is MNHEY and CDR2 is SMNVEV in the germline V gene (reference sequence). The V and J ends lost 2 bases and 6 bases respectively, with 19 bases between them. The CDR3 reads CASSLAGGLISDGYTF. CDR3 DNA: TGTGCCAGCAGTTTAGCGGGGGGCCTGATTTCGGATGGCTACACCTTC.

This rearrangement joins TRBV2 to TRBJ2-2, with a possible D match to TRBD1 (6 bases). V was pared by 9 bases and J by 2 bases, with 10 bases between. There are 13 residues in the CDR3. Germline V gene data show CDR1 as SNHLY and CDR2 as FYNNEI. The chain's CDR3 is CARGQLNTGELFF. In DNA form, the CDR3 reads TGTGCCAGAGGACAGCTTAACACCGGGGAGCTGTTTTTT.

This chain connects TRBV9 to TRBJ2-1; 9 bases map to TRBD2. This CDR3 region has 15 residues. Germline V gene sequence: CDR1 SGDLS, CDR2 YYNGEE. V was clipped by 4 bases and J by 10 bases; unmatched bases: 12. The CDR3 DNA reads as TGTGCCAGCAGCCCCCATTCAGCGGGGGGAGGCGAGCAGTTCTTC. Translated: CASSPHSAGGGEQFF.

This clone has a single count. The CDR3 DNA reads as TGTGCCAGCACGGCGGGATCGGGCAATCAGCCCCAGCATTTT. It specifies CASTAGSGNQPQHF. The chain uses TRBV6-6 and TRBJ1-5; D unresolved. The germline V gene encodes CDR1 MNHNY and CDR2 SVGAGI (reference sequence). The V and J ends lost 7 bases and 2 bases respectively, with 12 bases between them. CDR3 size: 14 residues.

V is TRBV7-8 and J is TRBJ2-1; D possibly corresponds to TRBD2 (7 bases). V dropped 3 bases and J dropped 0 bases, with 21 bases sitting between them. In germline, CDR1 is SGHVS, CDR2 FQNEAQ. The CDR3 is 19 residues long. CDR3 bases: TGTGCCAGCAGCTTCGGGACTATCAGTGAGGGGGGCTCCTACAATGAGCAGTTCTTC. Encoded protein: CASSFGTISEGGSYNEQFF.

The rearrangement uses TRBV5-1 and TRBJ1-2; maybe TRBD1 (5 bases). Trimming shortened V by 0 bases and J by 6 bases, and 12 bases separated the two germline ends. The germline CDR1 and CDR2 sequences are SGHRS and YFSETQ. The CDR3 has 14 amino acids. CDR3 sequence: CASSLAGREDGYTF. CDR3 coding DNA: TGCGCCAGCAGCTTGGCAGGGAGGGAGGATGGCTACACCTTC.

This clone was observed a single time. J is TRBJ2-3 and V is TRBV2; maybe TRBD1 (5 bases). The V end was cut by 8 bases, the J end by 4 bases, with 19 bases between. Germline loops: CDR1 SNHLY, CDR2 FYNNEI. This CDR3 has 15 amino acids. The CDR3: CASGNQGSQADTQYF. The CDR3 DNA is TGTGCCAGCGGGAATCAGGGAAGCCAAGCAGATACGCAGTATTTT.

This chain connects TRBV10-3 to TRBJ1-2; TRBD1 matches 9 bases. The CDR3 consists of 14 residues. Germline loops: CDR1 ENHRY, CDR2 SYGVKD. Trimming removed 1 base from V and 5 bases from J; junction bases left unmatched: 2. The CDR3: CAISELGTGYGYTF. CDR3 bases: TGTGCCATCAGTGAGTTAGGGACAGGGTATGGCTACACCTTC.

This chain uses TRBV10-3 with TRBJ2-1; TRBD2 is a possible D gene (5 bases). Germline V CDR1 and CDR2: ENHRY, SYGVKD. The V end was cut by 8 bases, the J end by 1 base, with 12 bases between. CDR3 length: 14 residues. The CDR3 DNA is TGTGCCATCGCGGGCGGCCTTTCCTACAATGAGCAGTTCTTC. It encodes CAIAGGLSYNEQFF.